This T cell receptor (beta chain) came from a study of T cells in Graves' hyperthyroidism and ophthalmopathy. Germline V gene sequence: CDR1 LGHNT, CDR2 FRNRAP. The CDR3 extends over 19 amino acids. Study conclusions and caveats: Most thyroid clonotypes with frequency above 0.001 were detected in blood.

On this clonotype itself: Its cognate antigen is unknown. A read error may be the cause here, since a much bigger clone is one base away.

RNA transcripts yielded amplified TCR beta CDR3 regions. HTBI primers were used for first-round RT-PCR of the TCR CDR3. MiXCR was run by TCRdb on the multiplex PCR reads, yielding one entry per CDR3 protein. The sample gives some 250,000 distinct CDR3 sequences, roughly 15% of which show up once; more than 10% is in the top ten. The receptor was isolated from a woman aged 40-49 years with Graves' hyperthyroidism that later progressed to Graves' ophthalmopathy. The chain is built from TRBV12-5 and TRBJ2-3; D gene uncertain. Sequenced material: blood. CDR3 loop: CAGGLANKAQHSSTDTQYF. The CDR3 DNA sequence: TGTGCTGGTGGTTTGGCCAACAAGGCCCAGCATTCTAGCACAGATACGCAGTATTTT. The whole variable domain, remainder taken from reference TRBV12-5 and TRBJ2-3, is DARVTQTPRHKVTEMGQEVTMRCQPILGHNTVFWYRQTMMQGLELLAYFRNRAPLDDSGMPKDRFSAEMPDATLATLKIQPSEPRDSAVYFCAGGLANKAQHSSTDTQYFGPGTRLTVL.